The rows below give T cell receptor beta chains drawn from one sample of a study of blood T cell repertoires in COVID-19. Method: immunoSEQ multiplex PCR; TCRdb's copy keeps in-frame clones and lacks some. The data show roughly 200,000 clones, 86% seen once. The sample comprised peripheral blood. The receptors derive from a woman in her 30s with active or convalescent COVID-19. Both conserved end residues are part of each CDR3. A D gene is named only where the DNA matches it firmly. Not every row has a clone size; where given, it reads once, few, many or a size class.

abundance | j_gene | d_gene | v_gene | CDR3nt | CDR3aa
few | TRBJ1-5 | - | TRBV28 | TGTGCCAGCAGTTTATGGCAGATTAATCAGCCCCAGCATTTT | CASSLWQINQPQHF
- | TRBJ1-2 | TRBD1 | TRBV24-1 | TGTGCCACCAGTGTAACTCGCAGGGGGACAGAAGGCTACACCTTC | CATSVTRRGTEGYTF
- | TRBJ2-5 | TRBD1 | TRBV24-1 | TGTGCCACCAGTGATTTCGGACAGGGGGTCGAGACCCAGTACTTC | CATSDFGQGVETQYF
- | TRBJ1-2 | - | TRBV27 | TGTGCCAGCAGGGACAGACTACTATCTAACTATGGCTACACCTTC | CASRDRLLSNYGYTF
once | TRBJ2-3 | TRBD1 | TRBV6-2/TRBV6-3 | TGTGCCAGCAGTTATGGTGACAGGGTTGTCGATACGCAGTATTTT | CASSYGDRVVDTQYF
once | TRBJ1-1 | - | TRBV29-1 | TGCAGCGTTGGAGACCCTAAGAACACTGAAGCTTTCTTT | CSVGDPKNTEAFF
- | TRBJ2-7 | TRBD1 | TRBV6-5 | TGTGCCAGCAGCCGTGGGACAGGGGTCACCTACGAGCAGTACTTC | CASSRGTGVTYEQYF
- | TRBJ2-7 | - | TRBV27 | TGTGCCAGCAGTTTATCGGGCAGTAATCCCTACGAGCAGTACTTC | CASSLSGSNPYEQYF
- | TRBJ1-3 | TRBD1 | TRBV6-4 | TGTGCCAGCAGTGACTCGACGGGGACAGGGGCATGGGAGGCTGGAAACACCATATATTTT | CASSDSTGTGAWEAGNTIYF
- | TRBJ2-7 | TRBD1 | TRBV5-1 | TGCGCCAGCAGCTCCGGACAGGGGGCCGGCGAGCAGTACTTC | CASSSGQGAGEQYF
few | TRBJ2-1 | - | TRBV21-1 | TGTGCCAGCAGCAAAGCCGGGACTAGCTCCTACAATGAGCAGTTCTTC | CASSKAGTSSYNEQFF
- | TRBJ2-1 | TRBD1 | TRBV11-2 | TGTGCCAGCAGCTTAGTGGGACAGCACTACAATGAGCAGTTCTTC | CASSLVGQHYNEQFF
- | TRBJ1-5 | TRBD1 | TRBV19 | TGTGCCAGTGGGACAGGGGGAGGCCAGCCCCAGCATTTT | CASGTGGGQPQHF
- | TRBJ2-5 | TRBD1 | TRBV11-2 | TGTGCCAGCAGCTGGTCGGCCTCTTACAGGGGGCAGTCGGAGACCCAGTACTTC | CASSWSASYRGQSETQYF
- | TRBJ1-2 | - | TRBV6-6 | TGTGCCAGCAGTTACTTCGGCAGGGGCGAAAACTATGGCTACACCTTC | CASSYFGRGENYGYTF
- | TRBJ1-5 | TRBD1 | TRBV9 | TGTGCCAGCAGCGCCGGGACAGGGAGTCAGCCCCAGCATTTT | CASSAGTGSQPQHF
- | TRBJ2-3 | - | TRBV27 | TGTGCCAGCAGTTTATATGGAGGACTCACAGATACGCAGTATTTT | CASSLYGGLTDTQYF
- | TRBJ1-5 | - | TRBV6-4 | TGTGCCAGCAGTCTTCTCGGTGATCAGCCCCAGCATTTT | CASSLLGDQPQHF
- | TRBJ1-4 | TRBD1 | TRBV19 | TGTGCCAGTAGGCAAGGGGGCGCCGAGAATGAAAAACTGTTTTTT | CASRQGGAENEKLFF
- | TRBJ1-3 | TRBD1 | TRBV24-1 | TGTGCCACCAGTGATTCCAGGGGGTCTGGAAACACCATATATTTT | CATSDSRGSGNTIYF
many | TRBJ2-7 | - | TRBV4-2 | TGTGCCAGCAGCCAAGATCTGGGGACTTCCCGTAACTACGAGCAGTACTTC | CASSQDLGTSRNYEQYF
- | TRBJ2-5 | - | TRBV11-3 | TGTGCCAGCAGCTTTCCGGGGTCAGAGACCCAGTACTTC | CASSFPGSETQYF
- | TRBJ2-5 | TRBD2 | TRBV28 | TGTGCCAGCAGTTCCCCCCTAGCGGCACCACAAGAGACCCAGTACTTC | CASSSPLAAPQETQYF
- | TRBJ2-2 | - | TRBV7-9 | TGTGCCAACGAAATTAGCGGCTCGAACACCGGGGAGCTGTTTTTT | CANEISGSNTGELFF
once | TRBJ1-1 | - | TRBV19 | TGTGCCAGTACCCTGGCCGAGGGGGTGTTTTCTGAAGCTTTCTTT | CASTLAEGVFSEAFF
- | TRBJ2-7 | TRBD1 | TRBV7-9 | TGTGCCAGCAGCTTAGGGGGACAGGGGGCACCCTACGAGCAGTACTTC | CASSLGGQGAPYEQYF
- | TRBJ1-2 | - | TRBV9 | TGTGCCAGCAGCGACGGCACCTTCCGGGCCACCGTCCGGGGTGGCTACACCTTC | CASSDGTFRATVRGGYTF
- | TRBJ2-5 | TRBD2 | TRBV11-3 | TGTGCCAGCACCCTTAGCGGGAGTAGGGGGCAGACCCAGTACTTC | CASTLSGSRGQTQYF
- | TRBJ2-7 | - | TRBV5-1 | TGCGCCAGCAGTCAATCCACTAGAGCCGATATCTCCTACGAGCAGTACTTC | CASSQSTRADISYEQYF
- | TRBJ2-1 | TRBD2 | TRBV2 | TGTGCCAGCAGTGATGCTAGCGGGTCGATCAATGAGCAGTTCTTC | CASSDASGSINEQFF
- | TRBJ2-6 | - | TRBV27 | TGTGCCAGCAGGAAACAGGCTACGTTTACCCTATCTGGGGCCAACGTCCTGACTTTC | CASRKQATFTLSGANVLTF
- | TRBJ1-4 | - | TRBV5-1 | TGCGCCAGCAGCTTCCTAGGCTCTGAAAAACTGTTTTTT | CASSFLGSEKLFF
- | TRBJ1-2 | - | TRBV27 | TGTGCCAGCAGTTTAAGTAGGGGAGGGAATAACTATGGCTACACCTTC | CASSLSRGGNNYGYTF
- | TRBJ1-1 | - | TRBV3-1/TRBV3-2 | TGTGCCAGCAGCCAAGTTCTACAGGACACTGAAGCTTTCTTT | CASSQVLQDTEAFF
- | TRBJ1-1 | - | TRBV9 | TGTGCCAGCAGCGTAGGGGGACAATCTACTGAAGCTTTCTTT | CASSVGGQSTEAFF
once | TRBJ1-6 | TRBD1 | TRBV9 | TGTGCCAGCAGCGTAGCCGCGGGACAGGCTAATTCACCCCTCCACTTT | CASSVAAGQANSPLHF
- | TRBJ1-2 | TRBD1 | TRBV12-3/TRBV12-4 | TGTGCCAGCAGCCGACAGGGTTCTGACGGCTACACCTTC | CASSRQGSDGYTF
- | TRBJ2-2 | TRBD1 | TRBV29-1 | TGCAGCGCTCGCCGGGACAGGGGGCAAGTCGGGGAGCTGTTTTTT | CSARRDRGQVGELFF
- | TRBJ1-4 | - | TRBV2 | TGTGCCAGTTTGGAGGAGCTTAATGAAAAACTGTTTTTT | CASLEELNEKLFF
- | TRBJ1-1 | - | TRBV2 | TGTGCCAGCAGTGGGGAGATGGACACTGAAGCTTTCTTT | CASSGEMDTEAFF
- | TRBJ2-5 | - | TRBV5-4 | TGTGCCAGCAGCACACCGGGAGCTCAAGAGACCCAGTACTTC | CASSTPGAQETQYF
- | TRBJ1-5 | TRBD1 | TRBV5-4 | TGTGCCAGCAGCTTGGGACAGGGAGGCAATCAGCCCCAGCATTTT | CASSLGQGGNQPQHF
few | TRBJ2-2 | - | TRBV6-5 | TGTGCCAGCAGTTACGTCACACACACCGGGGAGCTGTTTTTT | CASSYVTHTGELFF
- | TRBJ1-2 | - | TRBV28 | TGTGCCAGCAGTTTATCACAGGCCGCTATCCGTACCCGCTATGGCTACACCTTC | CASSLSQAAIRTRYGYTF